This T cell receptor beta chain stems from a study of early T cells in non-severe SARS-CoV-2 infection. The wider study: RNA in bulk from unsorted whole blood was sequenced, and chains were unpaired. Study-level points and caveats: Reliance on VDJdb matching favored anti-spike CD8 responses; private and CD4 specificities were missed.

With respect to this clonotype: The antigen remains undetermined.

CDR1 and CDR2 (germline): SGHTA, FQGNSA. Between the trimmed V and J ends, which lost 2 bases and 5 bases, there was a span of 7 bases. The CDR3 length is 13 residues. TCRdb passed the 5' RACE reads through MiXCR, listing each CDR3 protein once. This table has roughly 20,000 distinct CDR3 sequences, approximately 5.7% appearing once. This sample comprised whole blood, obtained at baseline. The chain recombines TRBV7-2 with TRBJ1-5; D uncertain. The source of this sequence is an adult who was a healthcare worker with PCR-confirmed SARS-CoV-2 infection or an uninfected control (not recorded which). In nucleotides, the CDR3 is TGTGCCAGCAGCTTAAGCAGCGATCAGCCCCAGCATTTT. Translating gives CASSLSSDQPQHF.